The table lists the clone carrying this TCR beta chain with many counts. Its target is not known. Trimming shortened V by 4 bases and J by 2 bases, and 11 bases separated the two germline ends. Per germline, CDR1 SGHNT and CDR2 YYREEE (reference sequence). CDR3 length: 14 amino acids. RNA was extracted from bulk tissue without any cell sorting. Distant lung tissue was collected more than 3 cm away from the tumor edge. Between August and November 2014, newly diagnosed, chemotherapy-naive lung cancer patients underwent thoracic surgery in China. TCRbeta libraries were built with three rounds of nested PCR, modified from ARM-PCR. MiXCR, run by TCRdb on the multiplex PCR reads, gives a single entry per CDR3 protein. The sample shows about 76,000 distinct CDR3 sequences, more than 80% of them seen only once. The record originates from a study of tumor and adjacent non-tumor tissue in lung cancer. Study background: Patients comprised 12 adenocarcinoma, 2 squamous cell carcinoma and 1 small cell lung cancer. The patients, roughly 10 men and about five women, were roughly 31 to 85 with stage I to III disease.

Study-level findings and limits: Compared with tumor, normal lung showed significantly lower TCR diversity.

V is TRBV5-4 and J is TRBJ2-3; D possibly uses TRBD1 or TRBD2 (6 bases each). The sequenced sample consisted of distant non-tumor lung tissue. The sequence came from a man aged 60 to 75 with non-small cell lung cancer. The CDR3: CASSLGGPTDTQYF. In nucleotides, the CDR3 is TGTGCCAGCAGCCTGGGGGGCCCCACAGATACGCAGTATTTT.